These T cell receptor beta chains were read from a single sample in a study of OX40 agonist ivuxolimab in advanced cancers. Sequencing was performed with immunoSEQ multiplex PCR; in TCRdb, only in-frame clones are kept and a portion is missing. The sample shows approximately 11,000 clones, about nine tenths of them seen only once. The sequenced sample was CD4+ or CD8+ T cells sorted from blood, obtained in a trial of the OX40 agonist ivuxolimab. All receptors come from an adult with an advanced solid tumor such as melanoma, head and neck, liver or kidney cancer. Each CDR3 is given with its conserved first and last residue. The D gene is left open where the match is weak. Expanded clones are given a class, and other clones once, few, many or no size at all.

>-|TRBV12-5|TRBJ2-4|-
CASGLAGAGLLIQYF
TGTGCTAGTGGTTTGGCTGGAGCGGGCTTGCTTATTCAGTACTTC
>TRBD2|TRBV5-1|TRBJ2-7|few
CASREGLVSAYEQYF
TGCGCCAGCAGGGAGGGACTAGTTTCCGCCTACGAGCAGTACTTC
>-|TRBV2|TRBJ2-7|-
CASSERKGYEQYF
TGTGCCAGCAGTGAAAGAAAGGGCTACGAGCAGTACTTC
>TRBD1|TRBV28|TRBJ2-7|-
CASRTPGTGAYEQYF
TGTGCCAGCAGGACCCCCGGGACAGGGGCCTACGAGCAGTACTTC
>-|TRBV6-5|TRBJ2-7|-
CASSYVSYEQYF
TGTGCCAGCAGTTACGTCTCCTACGAGCAGTACTTC
>-|TRBV28|TRBJ2-7|-
CASSFRDFASYEQYF
TGTGCCAGCAGTTTTCGGGACTTCGCCTCCTACGAGCAGTACTTC
>-|TRBV28|TRBJ2-7|-
CASSTPDFRPYEQYF
TGTGCCAGCAGCACCCCGGACTTTCGTCCCTACGAGCAGTACTTC
>-|TRBV6-6|TRBJ1-5|-
CASSFPMQPQHF
TGTGCCAGCAGTTTCCCCATGCAGCCCCAGCATTTT
>TRBD1|TRBV7-8|TRBJ1-1|-
CASSLDWAGGNTEAFF
TGTGCCAGCAGCTTAGACTGGGCAGGGGGCAACACTGAAGCTTTCTTT
>TRBD1|TRBV7-6|TRBJ2-7|-
CASSLGQGYYEQYF
TGTGCCAGCAGCCTCGGACAGGGCTACTACGAGCAGTACTTC
>TRBD1|TRBV15|TRBJ2-3|once
CATSRDQTGVHTDTQYF
TGTGCCACCAGCAGAGACCAAACAGGGGTCCACACAGATACGCAGTATTTT
>-|TRBV5-6|TRBJ1-3|few
CASSVQGSGNTIYF
TGTGCCAGCAGCGTTCAGGGGTCTGGAAACACCATATATTTT
>-|TRBV27|TRBJ2-7|-
CASSLTVVNSYEQYF
TGTGCCAGCAGTTTAACAGTAGTTAACTCCTACGAGCAGTACTTC
>TRBD1|TRBV27|TRBJ1-1|-
CASIRTGGGEAFF
TGTGCCAGCATCCGGACAGGGGGCGGGGAAGCTTTCTTT
>-|TRBV2|TRBJ2-7|-
CASSEWRDEQYF
TGTGCCAGCAGTGAATGGAGGGACGAGCAGTACTTC
>-|TRBV21-1|TRBJ2-7|-
CASSKGGHFYEQYF
TGTGCCAGCAGCAAAGGGGGCCATTTTTACGAGCAGTACTTC
>TRBD1|TRBV7-9|TRBJ2-1|-
CASSAPGQGFDEQFF
TGTGCCAGCAGCGCACCGGGACAGGGGTTCGATGAGCAGTTCTTC
>-|TRBV7-2|TRBJ2-5|-
CASSPGLMETQYF
TGTGCCAGCAGCCCCGGACTAATGGAGACCCAGTACTTC
>-|TRBV15|TRBJ1-1|-
CATSRVQGAEAFF
TGTGCCACCAGCAGAGTCCAGGGTGCTGAAGCTTTCTTT
>-|TRBV6-5|TRBJ2-1|-
CASSSGAYNEQFF
TGTGCCAGCAGTTCGGGAGCCTACAATGAGCAGTTCTTC
>-|TRBV10-1|TRBJ1-1|-
CASSMGQNMNTEAFF
TGCGCCAGCTCAATGGGACAAAATATGAACACTGAAGCTTTCTTT
>-|TRBV5-1|TRBJ2-5|-
CASSLDGNQETQYF
TGCGCCAGCAGCTTGGATGGGAACCAAGAGACCCAGTACTTC
>-|TRBV7-8|TRBJ1-5|-
CASSPLGGGNQPQHF
TGTGCCAGCAGCCCCCTGGGGGGTGGCAATCAGCCCCAGCATTTT
>TRBD2|TRBV6-5|TRBJ2-1|-
CASSYSRGGNEQFF
TGTGCCAGCAGTTACTCCCGGGGGGGCAATGAGCAGTTCTTC
>-|TRBV29-1|TRBJ2-3|once
CSAGTGSLTDTQYF
TGCAGCGCCGGAACCGGGTCCCTCACAGATACGCAGTATTTT
>TRBD2|TRBV9|TRBJ2-1|-
CASSAPNLSGRDSYNEQFF
TGTGCCAGCAGTGCGCCTAACCTTAGCGGGAGGGACTCCTACAATGAGCAGTTCTTC
>TRBD2|TRBV30|TRBJ2-3|-
CAWAGGLAAPTLNTDTQYF
TGTGCCTGGGCCGGAGGCCTAGCGGCACCCACACTAAACACAGATACGCAGTATTTT
>-|TRBV28|TRBJ1-5|-
CASSQGVYQPQHF
TGTGCCAGCAGCCAAGGGGTCTATCAGCCCCAGCATTTT
>-|TRBV30|TRBJ2-1|-
CASRERLYSEQFF
TGTGCCTCACGAGAGCGGCTCTATAGTGAGCAGTTCTTC
>TRBD1|TRBV7-9|TRBJ1-1|once
CASSPGQAEEAFF
TGTGCCAGCAGCCCCGGACAGGCAGAAGAAGCTTTCTTT
>TRBD2|TRBV7-9|TRBJ2-5|few
CASSSGTSELVETQYF
TGTGCCAGCAGCTCAGGGACTAGCGAATTGGTAGAGACCCAGTACTTC
>-|TRBV30|TRBJ2-7|-
CAWSGQESSYEQYF
TGTGCCTGGAGCGGTCAGGAGAGCTCCTACGAGCAGTACTTC
>TRBD2|TRBV7-9|TRBJ2-7|few
CASRASGSYEQYF
TGTGCCAGCAGGGCTAGCGGGTCTTACGAGCAGTACTTC
>TRBD2|TRBV4-2|TRBJ2-1|-
CASSQGPGGGYNEQFF
TGTGCCAGCAGCCAAGGCCCGGGAGGCGGTTACAATGAGCAGTTCTTC
>-|TRBV18|TRBJ2-7|-
CASSSPSFGNEQYF
TGTGCCAGCTCATCTCCTAGCTTCGGGAACGAGCAGTACTTC
>-|TRBV7-9|TRBJ2-5|-
CASSLAQLQETQYF
TGTGCCAGCAGCTTAGCGCAACTCCAAGAGACCCAGTACTTC
>-|TRBV5-5|TRBJ1-5|-
CASSLAGDGNQPQHF
TGTGCCAGCAGCTTGGCGGGGGACGGCAATCAGCCCCAGCATTTT
>TRBD1|TRBV6-1|TRBJ1-5|-
CASSHGTGANQPQHF
TGTGCCAGCAGCCATGGGACAGGGGCCAATCAGCCCCAGCATTTT
>-|TRBV6-5|TRBJ1-3|-
CASSETGPGNTIYF
TGTGCCAGCAGTGAAACAGGGCCTGGAAACACCATATATTTT